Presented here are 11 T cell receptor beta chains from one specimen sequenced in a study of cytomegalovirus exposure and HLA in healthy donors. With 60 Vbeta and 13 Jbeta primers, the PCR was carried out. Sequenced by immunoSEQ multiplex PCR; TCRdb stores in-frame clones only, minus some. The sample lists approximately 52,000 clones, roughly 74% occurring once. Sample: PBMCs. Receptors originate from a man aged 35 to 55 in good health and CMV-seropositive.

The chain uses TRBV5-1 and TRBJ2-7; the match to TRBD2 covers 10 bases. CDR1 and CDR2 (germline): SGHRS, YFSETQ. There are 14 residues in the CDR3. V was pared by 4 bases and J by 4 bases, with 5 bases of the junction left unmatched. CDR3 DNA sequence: TGCGCCAGCAGCCCCGAAGCGGGGGGGTACGAGCAGTACTTC. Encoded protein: CASSPEAGGYEQYF.

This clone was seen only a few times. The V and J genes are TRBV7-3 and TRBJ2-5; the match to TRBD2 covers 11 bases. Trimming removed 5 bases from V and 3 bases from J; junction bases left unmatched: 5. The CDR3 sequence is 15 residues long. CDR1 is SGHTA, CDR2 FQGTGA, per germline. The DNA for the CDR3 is TGTGCCAGCAGCCTAGCGGGGGGAGAAAAAGAGACCCAGTACTTC. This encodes CASSLAGGEKETQYF.

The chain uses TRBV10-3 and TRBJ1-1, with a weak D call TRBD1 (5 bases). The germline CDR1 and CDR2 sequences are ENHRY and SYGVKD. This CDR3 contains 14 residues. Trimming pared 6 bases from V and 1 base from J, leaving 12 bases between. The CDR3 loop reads CAISEIGGNTEAFF. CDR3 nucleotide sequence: TGTGCCATCAGCGAAATCGGGGGGAACACTGAAGCTTTCTTT.

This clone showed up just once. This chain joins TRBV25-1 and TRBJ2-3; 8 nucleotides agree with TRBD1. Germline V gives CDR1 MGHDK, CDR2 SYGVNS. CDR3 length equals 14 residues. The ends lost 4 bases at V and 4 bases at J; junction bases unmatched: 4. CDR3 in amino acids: CASSGRGRPDTQYF. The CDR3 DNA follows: TGTGCCAGCAGTGGCAGGGGGCGCCCAGATACGCAGTATTTT.

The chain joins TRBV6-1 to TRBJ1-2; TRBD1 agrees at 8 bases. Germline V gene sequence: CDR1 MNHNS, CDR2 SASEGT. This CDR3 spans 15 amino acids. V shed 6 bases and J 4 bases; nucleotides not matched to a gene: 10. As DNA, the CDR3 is TGTGCCAGCAGGGAATATCGACAGGGGAGCTATGGCTACACCTTC. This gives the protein CASREYRQGSYGYTF.

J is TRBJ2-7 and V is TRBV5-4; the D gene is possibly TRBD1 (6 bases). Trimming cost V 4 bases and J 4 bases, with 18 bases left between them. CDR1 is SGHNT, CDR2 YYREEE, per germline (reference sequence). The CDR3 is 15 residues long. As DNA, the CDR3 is TGTGCCAGCAGCCGCCCAGGGGACCGTGTTTACGAGCAGTACTTC. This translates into CASSRPGDRVYEQYF.

The CDR3 protein is CASSLFGPETQYF. CDR3 coding DNA: TGTGCCAGCAGCTTGTTTGGGCCAGAGACCCAGTACTTC. The chain is built from TRBV5-4 and TRBJ2-5; D is uncertain. The V end lost 1 base, the J end lost 4 bases, and 8 bases lay between the germline ends. CDR1 and CDR2 (germline): SGHNT, YYREEE (reference sequence). This CDR3 comprises 13 residues.

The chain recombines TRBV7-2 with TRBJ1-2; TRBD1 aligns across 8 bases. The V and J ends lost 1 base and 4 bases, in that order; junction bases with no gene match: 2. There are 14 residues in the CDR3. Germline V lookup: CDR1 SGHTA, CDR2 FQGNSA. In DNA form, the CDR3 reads TGTGCCAGCAGCTTAGGACAGGGGAGCTATGGCTACACCTTC. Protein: CASSLGQGSYGYTF.

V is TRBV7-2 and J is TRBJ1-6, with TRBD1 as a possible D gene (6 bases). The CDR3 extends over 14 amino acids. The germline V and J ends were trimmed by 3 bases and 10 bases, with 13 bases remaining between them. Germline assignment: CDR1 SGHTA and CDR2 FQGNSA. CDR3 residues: CASSFGPGGSPLHF. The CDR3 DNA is TGTGCCAGCAGCTTTGGCCCGGGGGGCTCACCCCTCCACTTT.

The CDR3 DNA reads TGCGCCAGCAGCTTGGGGCCCTCGATTAGCGGGGAGACCCAGTACTTC. Protein sequence: CASSLGPSISGETQYF. V and J are TRBV5-1 and TRBJ2-5; TRBD2 matches 7 bases. The J segment lost 5 bases and the V segment lost 0 bases, leaving 10 bases of the junction unmatched. This CDR3 region has 16 residues. Looked up from germline, CDR1 is SGHRS and CDR2 is YFSETQ.

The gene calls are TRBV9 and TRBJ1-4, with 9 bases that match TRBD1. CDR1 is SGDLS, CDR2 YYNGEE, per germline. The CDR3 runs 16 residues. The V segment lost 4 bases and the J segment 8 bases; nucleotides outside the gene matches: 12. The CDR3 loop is CASSTLSGQGGEKLFF. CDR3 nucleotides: TGTGCCAGCAGCACCCTATCGGGACAGGGTGGCGAAAAACTGTTTTTT.